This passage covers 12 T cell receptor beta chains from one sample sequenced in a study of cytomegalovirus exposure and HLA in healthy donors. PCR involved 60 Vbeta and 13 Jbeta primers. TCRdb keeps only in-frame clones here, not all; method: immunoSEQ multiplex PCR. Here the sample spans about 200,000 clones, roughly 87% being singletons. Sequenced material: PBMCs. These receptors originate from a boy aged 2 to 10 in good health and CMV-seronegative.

This CDR3 reads CAWRVAGADTQYF. The CDR3 DNA sequence: TGTGCCTGGAGAGTGGCAGGGGCAGATACGCAGTATTTT. This rearrangement joins TRBV30 to TRBJ2-3, with D tentatively TRBD1 (6 bases). CDR3 size: 13 residues. V was clipped by 3 bases and J by 4 bases, with 11 bases between them. The germline V gene encodes CDR1 GTSNPN and CDR2 SVGIG (reference sequence).

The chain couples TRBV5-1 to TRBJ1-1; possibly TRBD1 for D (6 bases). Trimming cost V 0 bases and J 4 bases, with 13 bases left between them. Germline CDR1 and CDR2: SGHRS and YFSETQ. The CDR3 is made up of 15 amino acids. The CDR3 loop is CASSLARGAGTEAFF. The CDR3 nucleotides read TGCGCCAGCAGCTTGGCCCGGGGGGCGGGCACTGAAGCTTTCTTT.

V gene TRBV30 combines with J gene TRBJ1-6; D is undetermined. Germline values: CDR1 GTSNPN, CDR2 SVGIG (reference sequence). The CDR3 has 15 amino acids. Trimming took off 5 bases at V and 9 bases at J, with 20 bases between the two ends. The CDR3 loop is CAWAKVEGRTSPLHF. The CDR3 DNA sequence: TGTGCCTGGGCTAAGGTAGAGGGAAGAACTTCACCCCTCCACTTT. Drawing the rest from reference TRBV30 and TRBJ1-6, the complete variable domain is SQTIHQWPATLVQPVGSPLSLECTVEGTSNPNLYWYRQAAGRGLQLLFYSVGIGQISSEVPQNLSASRPQDRQFILSSKKLLLSDSGFYLCAWAKVEGRTSPLHFGNGTRLTVT.

CDR3 coding DNA: TGTGCCAGCACTAGGACAGCCCGGAGGTCCCAAGAGACCCAGTACTTC. This sequence encodes CASTRTARRSQETQYF. This chain joins TRBV9 and TRBJ2-5; possible D gene TRBD1, 6 bases. The CDR3 sequence is 16 residues long. The V gene's germline CDR1 is SGDLS and CDR2 YYNGEE. Between the trimmed V and J ends, which lost 6 bases and 1 base, there was a span of 19 bases. Drawing the rest from reference TRBV9 and TRBJ2-5, the complete variable domain is DSGVTQTPKHLITATGQRVTLRCSPRSGDLSVYWYQQSLDQGLQFLIQYYNGEERAKGNILERFSAQQFPDLHSELNLSSLELGDSALYFCASTRTARRSQETQYFGPGTRLLVL.

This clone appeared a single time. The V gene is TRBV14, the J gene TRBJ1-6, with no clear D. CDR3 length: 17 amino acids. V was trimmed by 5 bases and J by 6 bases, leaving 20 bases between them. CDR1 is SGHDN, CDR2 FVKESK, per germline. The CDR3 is CASSMDWGPSLNSPLHF. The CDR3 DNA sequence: TGTGCCAGCAGCATGGACTGGGGTCCTTCCCTTAATTCACCCCTCCACTTT. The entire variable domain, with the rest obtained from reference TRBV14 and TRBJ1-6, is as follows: EAGVTQFPSHSVIEKGQTVTLRCDPISGHDNLYWYRRVMGKEIKFLLHFVKESKQDESGMPNNRFLAERTGGTYSTLKVQPAELEDSGVYFCASSMDWGPSLNSPLHFGNGTRLTVT.

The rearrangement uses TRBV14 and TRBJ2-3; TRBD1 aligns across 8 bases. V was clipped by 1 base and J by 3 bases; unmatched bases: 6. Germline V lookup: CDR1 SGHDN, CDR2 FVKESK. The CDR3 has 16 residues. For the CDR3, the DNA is TGTGCCAGCAGCCAAGTTCGCAGGGGGCGGACAGATACGCAGTATTTT. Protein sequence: CASSQVRRGRTDTQYF. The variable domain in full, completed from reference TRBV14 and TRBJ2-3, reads EAGVTQFPSHSVIEKGQTVTLRCDPISGHDNLYWYRRVMGKEIKFLLHFVKESKQDESGMPNNRFLAERTGGTYSTLKVQPAELEDSGVYFCASSQVRRGRTDTQYFGPGTRLTVL.

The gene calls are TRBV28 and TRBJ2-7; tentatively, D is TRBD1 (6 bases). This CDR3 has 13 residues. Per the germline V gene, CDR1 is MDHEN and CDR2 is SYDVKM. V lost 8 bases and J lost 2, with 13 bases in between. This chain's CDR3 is CASQGSGPYEQYF. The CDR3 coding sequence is TGTGCCAGCCAGGGGAGCGGCCCCTACGAGCAGTACTTC.

The CDR3 DNA sequence: TGTGCCAGCATTAACACGGGGGGTAGGGTCCTTAGGACCGGGGAGCTGTTTTTT. Translation: CASINTGGRVLRTGELFF. The chain employs TRBV6-7 and TRBJ2-2; 7 nucleotides agree with TRBD2. TRBV6-7 is identified as an open reading frame with a role that is uncertain. The CDR3 extends over 18 amino acids. With V trimmed by 7 bases and J by 5 bases, 19 bases remained unmatched.

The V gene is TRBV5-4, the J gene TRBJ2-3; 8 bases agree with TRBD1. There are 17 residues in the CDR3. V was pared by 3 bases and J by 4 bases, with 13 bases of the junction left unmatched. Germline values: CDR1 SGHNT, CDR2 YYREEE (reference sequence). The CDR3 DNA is TGTGCCAGCAGCTCACGGGACAGGCTAATTGGGTCAGATACGCAGTATTTT. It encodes CASSSRDRLIGSDTQYF.

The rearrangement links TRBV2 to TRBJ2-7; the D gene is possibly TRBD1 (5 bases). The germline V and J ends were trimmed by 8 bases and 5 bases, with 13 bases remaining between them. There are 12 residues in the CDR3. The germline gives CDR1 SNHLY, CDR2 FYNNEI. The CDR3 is CASSAGLDEQYF. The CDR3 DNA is TGTGCCAGCTCGGCAGGGTTGGACGAGCAGTACTTC.

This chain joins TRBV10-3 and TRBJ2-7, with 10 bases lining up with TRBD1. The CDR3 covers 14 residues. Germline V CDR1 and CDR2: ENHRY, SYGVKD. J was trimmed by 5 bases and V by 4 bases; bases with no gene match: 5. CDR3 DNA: TGTGCCATCAGTGGCCGGGACAGGGGTCACGAGCAGTACTTC. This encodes CAISGRDRGHEQYF.

The CDR3 DNA follows: TGCGCCAGCAGTTCCACAGGGGATGGGGGCAATCAGCCCCAGCATTTT. It specifies CASSSTGDGGNQPQHF. The genes are TRBV4-1 and TRBJ1-5, with 7 bases identical to TRBD1. The germline V gene has CDR1 MGHRA and CDR2 YSYEKL. V shed 6 bases, J shed 2 bases, and the junction held 10 bases outside the gene matches. This CDR3 region has 16 residues.